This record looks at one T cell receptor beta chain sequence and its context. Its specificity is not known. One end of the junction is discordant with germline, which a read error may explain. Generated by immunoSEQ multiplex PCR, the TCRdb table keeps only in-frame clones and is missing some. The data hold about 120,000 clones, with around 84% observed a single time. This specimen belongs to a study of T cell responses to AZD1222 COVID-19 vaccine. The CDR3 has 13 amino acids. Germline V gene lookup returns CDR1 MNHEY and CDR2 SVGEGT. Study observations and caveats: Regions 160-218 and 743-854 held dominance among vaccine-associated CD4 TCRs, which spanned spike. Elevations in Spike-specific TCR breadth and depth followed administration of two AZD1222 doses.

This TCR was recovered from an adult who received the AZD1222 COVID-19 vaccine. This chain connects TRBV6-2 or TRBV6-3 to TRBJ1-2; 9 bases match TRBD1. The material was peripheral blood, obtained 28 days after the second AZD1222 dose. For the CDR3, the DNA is TGTGCCAGCAGCATCGGACAGGGGCTGGTCTATCCCTTC. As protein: CASSIGQGLVYPF.